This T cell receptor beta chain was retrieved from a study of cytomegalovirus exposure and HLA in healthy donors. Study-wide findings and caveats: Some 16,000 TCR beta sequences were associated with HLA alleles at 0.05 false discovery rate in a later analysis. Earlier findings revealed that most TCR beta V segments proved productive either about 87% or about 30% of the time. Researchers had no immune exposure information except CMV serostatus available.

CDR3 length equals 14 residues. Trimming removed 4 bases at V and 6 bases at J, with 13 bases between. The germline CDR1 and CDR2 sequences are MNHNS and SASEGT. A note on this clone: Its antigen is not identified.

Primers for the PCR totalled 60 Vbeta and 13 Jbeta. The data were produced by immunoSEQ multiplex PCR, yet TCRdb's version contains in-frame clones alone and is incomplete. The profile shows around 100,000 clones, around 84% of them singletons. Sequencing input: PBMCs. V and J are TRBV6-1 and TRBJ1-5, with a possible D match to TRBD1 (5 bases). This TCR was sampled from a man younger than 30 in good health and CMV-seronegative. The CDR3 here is CASSGQRIGQPQHF. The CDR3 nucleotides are TGTGCCAGCAGTGGACAGAGAATTGGTCAGCCCCAGCATTTT.